The sequence of this TCR beta chain was determined in a study of T cells in lung cancer brain metastases listed by TCRdb under 2018. Concerning the study at large: About 85% of the roughly 20 patients had a history of tobacco use, with a median of around 41 pack-years. The cohort included approximately 20 patients who provided 40 or so specimens, with each patient contributing one primary lung lesion and one brain metastasis. In this study, the TCR beta CDR3 repertoires of fully resected primary non-small cell lung cancers were compared with those of paired brain metastases. DNA integrity number averaged approximately 4.1 in both primary and metastatic specimens, with no significant difference between sites. The primary and brain metastasis specimens were acquired a median of around 11 months apart. About 90% of the roughly 20 patients received no interval therapy between primary and metastasis resection. Of the patients, fewer than 14 were female and 8 or 9 were male, and their median age at first diagnosis was 57.5 years. Beyond this particular receptor, the publication reports: In brain metastases, the ten most abundant clones accounted for a significantly larger fraction of the repertoire than in primaries, a finding that suggests clonal expansion. Most clones were specific to a single lesion, and overlap between paired lesions was limited (mean Morisita index approximately 0.2). DNA fragmentation in the FFPE samples may have kept the complete infiltrating T cell repertoire from being retrieved. The study could not control for the effects of preoperative corticosteroids on T cell infiltration in brain metastases. Compared with their paired primaries, brain metastases had significantly fewer unique productive clones (median about 1,500 versus 4,500).

From the germline V gene (reference sequence), CDR1 is SEHNR and CDR2 is FQNEAQ. There are 13 amino acids in the CDR3, from cysteine to phenylalanine inclusive. Of all the DNA, just the CDR3 is kept, 39 bases in frame from base 1. Details on this clone: The specificity of this receptor is unknown. Mismatch with germline at one junction end may stem from a read error.

Between roughly 2 and 4.92 ug genomic DNA was input per sample, with paired samples receiving equal DNA input. TCR beta libraries were constructed in two PCR steps with the immunoSEQ hsTCRbeta Kit, which uses multiplexed V and J gene primers. The pooled libraries, together with positive and negative controls, were sequenced on an Illumina MiSeq running a 100-cycle paired-end protocol. The original pipeline was this. The immunoSEQ vendor processed the raw data into normalized, annotated TCR beta repertoire reports. Richness was defined as unique clones by nucleotide sequence, and total richness was extrapolated with the iChao1 and Efron-Thisted estimators. Pielou's evenness, Simpson's index, top-ten clone proportional abundance, and Morisita overlap index were used to characterize and compare paired lesions. In TCRdb, the immuneACCESS table is reduced to in-frame sequences with V and J assigned. These tables do not hold every clone; where another copy was compared, an unresolved V gene accounts for under half, and the others remain unexplained. V, J and clone size are taken as reported in that table, and D and trimming were inferred from the DNA itself. The sample data list 2,000 to 2,500 clones, and 85% to 95% of these were observed just once. Approximately 4.8% of the sample belongs to the ten largest clones.

Patients underwent resection for synchronous oligometastatic disease or delayed recurrence of a solitary brain metastasis. To avoid including cancers other than NSCLC, any patient with a history of multiple malignancies was excluded. Using marked H&E slides as a guide, tumor areas were macrodissected from about five unstained roughly 11 um sections that had been deparaffinized. All specimens were fixed in formalin and embedded in paraffin (FFPE). Genomic DNA was extracted using the AllPrep DNA/RNA FFPE Kit. Sequencing was performed on tumor tissue from the primary lung tumor. The sample's cell subset or site, from its label and the paper: primary lung cancer lesion. The TCR originated in a woman aged 30 to 39 with non-small cell lung cancer. Here the chain combines TRBV7-9 and TRBJ2-7, with the D segment identity uncertain. The DNA is as follows: TGTGCCAACAGCTTAGACTCCTCTCGCGAGCAGTACTTC. Translated, it gives CANSLDSSREQYF.